By share, the clone carrying this T cell receptor beta chain ranks as medium-sized (0.01 to 0.1%). V was pared by 7 bases and J by 0 bases, with 10 bases between. Germline CDR1 reads SNHLY; CDR2 reads FYNNEI. The CDR3 has 13 residues. The data derive from a study of prognosis after radiotherapy for stage I lung cancer. Two-round multiplex PCR on genomic DNA was the method by which TCR beta CDR3 was amplified. Amplification in first-round PCR relied on primers specific to each TRBV and TRBJ gene. A single record per CDR3 protein comes from TCRdb applying MiXCR to the multiplex PCR reads. Of 20,000 to 30,000 distinct CDR3 sequences detected, about 40% appear once; the ten largest clones hold roughly a fifth.

The starting material was PBMCs, obtained before or after stereotactic body radiation therapy (not recorded which). This chain links TRBV2 with TRBJ2-7, with a possible D match to TRBD2 (5 bases). The TCR sequence derives from a donor of 50 years or more with non-small cell lung cancer. Written as DNA, the CDR3 is TGTGCCAGCACCGAGGGCTTCTCCTACGAGCAGTACTTC. Amino acid sequence: CASTEGFSYEQYF.